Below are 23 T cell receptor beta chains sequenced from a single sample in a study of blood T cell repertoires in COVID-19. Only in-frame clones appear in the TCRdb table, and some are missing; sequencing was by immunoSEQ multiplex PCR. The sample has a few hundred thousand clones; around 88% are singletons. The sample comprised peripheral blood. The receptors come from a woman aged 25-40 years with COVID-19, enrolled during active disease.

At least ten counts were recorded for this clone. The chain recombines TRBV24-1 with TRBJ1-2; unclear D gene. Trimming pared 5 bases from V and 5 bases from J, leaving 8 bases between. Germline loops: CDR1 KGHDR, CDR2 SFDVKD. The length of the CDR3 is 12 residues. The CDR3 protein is CATSVGSYGYTF. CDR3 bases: TGTGCCACCAGTGTCGGTAGTTATGGCTACACCTTC.

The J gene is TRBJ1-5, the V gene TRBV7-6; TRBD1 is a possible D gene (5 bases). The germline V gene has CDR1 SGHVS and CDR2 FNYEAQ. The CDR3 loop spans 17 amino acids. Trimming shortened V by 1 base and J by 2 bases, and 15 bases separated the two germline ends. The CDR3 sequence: CASSLESWGRGNQPQHF. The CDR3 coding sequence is TGTGCCAGCAGCTTAGAATCTTGGGGCAGGGGCAATCAGCCCCAGCATTTT.

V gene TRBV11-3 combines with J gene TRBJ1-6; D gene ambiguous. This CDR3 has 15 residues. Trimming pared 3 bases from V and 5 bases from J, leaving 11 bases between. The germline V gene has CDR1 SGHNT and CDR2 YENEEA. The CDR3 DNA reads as TGTGCCAGCAGCTTCCGAACTCCCAATAATTCACCCCTCCACTTT. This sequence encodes CASSFRTPNNSPLHF.

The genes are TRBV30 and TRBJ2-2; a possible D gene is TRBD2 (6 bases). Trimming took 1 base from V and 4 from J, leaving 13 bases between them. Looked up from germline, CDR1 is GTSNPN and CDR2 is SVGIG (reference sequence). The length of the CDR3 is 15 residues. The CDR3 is CAWSGEATVTGELFF. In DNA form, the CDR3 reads TGTGCCTGGAGTGGGGAGGCCACGGTCACCGGGGAGCTGTTTTTT.

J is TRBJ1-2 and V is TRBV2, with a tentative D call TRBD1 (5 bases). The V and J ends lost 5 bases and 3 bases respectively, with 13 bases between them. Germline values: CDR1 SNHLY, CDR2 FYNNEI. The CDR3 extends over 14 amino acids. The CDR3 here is CASSTSGGDYGYTF. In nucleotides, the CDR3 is TGTGCCAGCAGTACCTCGGGGGGAGACTATGGCTACACCTTC.

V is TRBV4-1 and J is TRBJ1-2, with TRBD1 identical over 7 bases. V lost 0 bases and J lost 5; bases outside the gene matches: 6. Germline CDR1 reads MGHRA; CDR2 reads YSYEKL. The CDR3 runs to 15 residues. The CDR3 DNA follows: TGCGCCAGCAGCCAAGATGCGGGACAGAGTTATGGCTACACCTTC. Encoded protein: CASSQDAGQSYGYTF.

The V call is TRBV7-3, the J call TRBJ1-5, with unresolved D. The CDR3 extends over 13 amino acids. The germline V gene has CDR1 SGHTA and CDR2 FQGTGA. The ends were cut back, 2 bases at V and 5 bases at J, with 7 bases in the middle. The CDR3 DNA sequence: TGTGCCAGCAGCTTACGTCCCGATCAGCCCCAGCATTTT. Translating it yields CASSLRPDQPQHF. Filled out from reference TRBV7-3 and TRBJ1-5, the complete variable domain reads GAGVSQTPSNKVTEKGKYVELRCDPISGHTALYWYRQSLGQGPEFLIYFQGTGAADDSGLPNDRFFAVRPEGSVSTLKIQRTERGDSAVYLCASSLRPDQPQHFGDGTRLSIL.

CDR3 in DNA: TGTGCCATTCCCTCAGGCCCAGGGGGAGACCTCACCGGGGAGCTGTTTTTT. Protein product: CAIPSGPGGDLTGELFF. This sequence joins TRBV10-3 and TRBJ2-2; 7 bases agree with TRBD1. With V trimmed by 9 bases and J by 4 bases, 17 bases remained unmatched. There are 17 residues in the CDR3. The germline CDR1 and CDR2 sequences are ENHRY and SYGVKD.

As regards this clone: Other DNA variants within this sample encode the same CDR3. Here the CDR3 DNA reads TGTGCCAGCAGCTCTCAGGGGGGCACTGAAGCTTTCTTT. Amino acids: CASSSQGGTEAFF. V and J are TRBV11-2 and TRBJ1-1, with 7 bases fitting TRBD1. Trimming at V came to 4 bases and at J to 4 bases, leaving 3 bases not matched to a gene. CDR3 length: 13 amino acids. Germline CDR1 is SGHAT and CDR2 is FQNNGV.

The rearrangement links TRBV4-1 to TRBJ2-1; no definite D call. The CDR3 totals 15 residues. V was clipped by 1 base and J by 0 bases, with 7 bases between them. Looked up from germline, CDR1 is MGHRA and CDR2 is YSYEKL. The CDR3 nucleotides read TGCGCCAGCAGCCAAGTCCTTAGCTCCTACAATGAGCAGTTCTTC. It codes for CASSQVLSSYNEQFF.

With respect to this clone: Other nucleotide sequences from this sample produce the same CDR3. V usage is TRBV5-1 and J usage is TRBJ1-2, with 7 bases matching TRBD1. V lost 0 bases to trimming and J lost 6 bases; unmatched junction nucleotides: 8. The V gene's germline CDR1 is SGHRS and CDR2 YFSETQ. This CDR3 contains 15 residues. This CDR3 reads CASSLEGGGRDGYTF. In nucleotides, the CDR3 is TGCGCCAGCAGCTTGGAAGGGGGCGGAAGAGATGGCTACACCTTC.

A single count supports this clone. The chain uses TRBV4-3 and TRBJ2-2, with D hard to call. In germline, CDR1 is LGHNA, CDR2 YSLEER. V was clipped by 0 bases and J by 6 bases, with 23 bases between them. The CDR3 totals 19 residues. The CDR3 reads CASSQDTPSISFWAGELFF. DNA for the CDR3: TGCGCCAGCAGCCAAGATACGCCGAGTATTAGCTTTTGGGCCGGGGAGCTGTTTTTT.

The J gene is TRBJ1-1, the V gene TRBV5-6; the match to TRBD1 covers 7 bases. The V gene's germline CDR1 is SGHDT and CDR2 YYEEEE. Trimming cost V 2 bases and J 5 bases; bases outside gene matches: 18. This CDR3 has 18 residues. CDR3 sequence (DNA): TGTGCCAGCAGCTTCGAGGACGGGACAGTCGGCGAGGGGACTGAAGCTTTCTTT. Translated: CASSFEDGTVGEGTEAFF.

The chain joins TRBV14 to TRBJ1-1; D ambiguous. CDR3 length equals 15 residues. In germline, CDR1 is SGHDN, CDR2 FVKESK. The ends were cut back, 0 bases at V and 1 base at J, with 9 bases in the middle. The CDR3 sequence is CASSQDRQPNTEAFF. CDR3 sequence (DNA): TGTGCCAGCAGCCAAGATCGACAACCGAACACTGAAGCTTTCTTT.

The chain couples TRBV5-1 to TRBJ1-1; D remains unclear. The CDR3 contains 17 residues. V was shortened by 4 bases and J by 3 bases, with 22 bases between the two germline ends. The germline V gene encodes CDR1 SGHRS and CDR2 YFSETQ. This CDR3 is CASSEGPTGKIYTEAFF. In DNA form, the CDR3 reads TGCGCCAGCAGCGAAGGACCCACCGGGAAGATATACACTGAAGCTTTCTTT.

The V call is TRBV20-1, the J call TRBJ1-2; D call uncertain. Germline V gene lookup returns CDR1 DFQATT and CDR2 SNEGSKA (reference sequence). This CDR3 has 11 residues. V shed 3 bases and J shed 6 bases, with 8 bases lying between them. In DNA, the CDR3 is TGCAGTGCTAGTTTACGGGATGGCTACACCTTC. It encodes CSASLRDGYTF.

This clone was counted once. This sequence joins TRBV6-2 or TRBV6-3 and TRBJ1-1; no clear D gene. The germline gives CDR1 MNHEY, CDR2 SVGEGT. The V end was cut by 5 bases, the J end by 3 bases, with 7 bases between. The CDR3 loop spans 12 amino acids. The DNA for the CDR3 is TGTGCCAGCAGTCCCTCCGACACTGAAGCTTTCTTT. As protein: CASSPSDTEAFF.

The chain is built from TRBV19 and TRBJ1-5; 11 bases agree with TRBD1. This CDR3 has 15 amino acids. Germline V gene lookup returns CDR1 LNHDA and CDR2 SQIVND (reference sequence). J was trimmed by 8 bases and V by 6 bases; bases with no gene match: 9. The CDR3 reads CASRSLDRGPKPQHF. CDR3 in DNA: TGTGCCAGTAGAAGCTTGGACAGGGGGCCTAAGCCCCAGCATTTT.

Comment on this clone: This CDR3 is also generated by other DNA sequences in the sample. The CDR3 nucleotides read TGTGCCTGGAGTACCGGGACAGGGACCTACGAGCAGTACTTC. Protein: CAWSTGTGTYEQYF. The chain joins TRBV30 to TRBJ2-7, with TRBD1 identical over 9 bases. The CDR3 contains 14 residues. J lost 2 bases, V lost 2 bases, and 4 bases had no gene match. Per the germline V gene, CDR1 is GTSNPN and CDR2 is SVGIG (reference sequence). Combining the CDR3 with reference TRBV30 and TRBJ2-7 gives the whole variable domain SQTIHQWPATLVQPVGSPLSLECTVEGTSNPNLYWYRQAAGRGLQLLFYSVGIGQISSEVPQNLSASRPQDRQFILSSKKLLLSDSGFYLCAWSTGTGTYEQYFGPGTRLTVT.

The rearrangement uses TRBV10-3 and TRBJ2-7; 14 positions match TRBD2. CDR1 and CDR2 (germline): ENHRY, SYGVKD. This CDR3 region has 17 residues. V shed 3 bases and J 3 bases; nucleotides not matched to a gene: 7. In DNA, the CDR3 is TGTGCCATCAGTGACAGGGGACTAGCGGGGGCCTTCTACGAGCAGTACGTC. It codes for CAISDRGLAGAFYEQYV.

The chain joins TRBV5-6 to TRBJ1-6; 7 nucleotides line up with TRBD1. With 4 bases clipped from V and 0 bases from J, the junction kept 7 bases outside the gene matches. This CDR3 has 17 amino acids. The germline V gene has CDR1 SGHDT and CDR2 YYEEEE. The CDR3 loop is CASSLGAGGSYNSPLHF. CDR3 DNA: TGTGCCAGCAGCCTAGGGGCAGGGGGCTCCTATAATTCACCCCTCCACTTT.

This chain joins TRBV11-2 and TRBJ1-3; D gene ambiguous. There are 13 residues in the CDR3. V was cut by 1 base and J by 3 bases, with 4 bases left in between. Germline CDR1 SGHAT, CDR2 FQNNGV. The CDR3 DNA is TGTGCCAGCAGCTTAGCCAGTGGAAACACCATATATTTT. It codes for CASSLASGNTIYF. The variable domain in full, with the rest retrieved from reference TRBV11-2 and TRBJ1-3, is EAGVAQSPRYKIIEKRQSVAFWCNPISGHATLYWYQQILGQGPKLLIQFQNNGVVDDSQLPKDRFSAERLKGVDSTLKIQPAKLEDSAVYLCASSLASGNTIYFGEGSWLTVV.

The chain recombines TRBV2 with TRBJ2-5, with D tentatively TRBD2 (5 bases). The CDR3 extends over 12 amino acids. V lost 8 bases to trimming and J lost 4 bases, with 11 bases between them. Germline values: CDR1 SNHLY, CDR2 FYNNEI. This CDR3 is CASYEAGETQYF. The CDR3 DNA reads TGTGCCAGCTACGAGGCGGGAGAGACCCAGTACTTC.